This is a list of T cell receptor beta chains from one sample in a study of blood T cell repertoires in COVID-19. Data came from immunoSEQ multiplex PCR; TCRdb stores just in-frame clones and leaves some out. The sample records about 74,000 clones, roughly 90% being singletons. Sequenced sample: peripheral blood. The receptors were sampled from a man aged 70 or older with active or convalescent COVID-19. Both conserved end residues are part of each CDR3. Fields, in order: clone size, J gene, V gene, D gene, CDR3 protein, CDR3 DNA. A D gene is named only where the DNA matches it firmly. Clone size is given for some rows only: seen once, a few or many times, or a class if the clone is expanded.

>once|TRBJ2-3|TRBV6-2/TRBV6-3|.
CASSYSRLRFTDTQYF
TGTGCCAGCAGTTACTCGAGACTACGCTTCACAGATACGCAGTATTTT
>once|TRBJ1-4|TRBV28|TRBD1
CASSLNRGEEKLFF
TGTGCCAGCAGTTTAAACAGGGGTGAAGAAAAACTGTTTTTT
>once|TRBJ2-7|TRBV11-3|TRBD1
CASSLDGTGDNEQYF
TGTGCCAGCAGCTTAGATGGGACAGGGGATAACGAGCAGTACTTC
>.|TRBJ2-7|TRBV6-6|.
CASSYLGGNYEQYF
TGTGCCAGCAGTTACCTTGGAGGGAACTACGAGCAGTACTTC
>.|TRBJ2-1|TRBV5-4|.
CASKPPGGGDNEQFF
TGTGCCAGTAAGCCTCCTGGAGGGGGGGATAATGAGCAGTTCTTC
>.|TRBJ2-1|TRBV29-1|TRBD2
CSALDSGSGRFYNEQFF
TGCAGCGCCCTTGACTCGGGTAGCGGGAGATTTTACAATGAGCAGTTCTTC
>.|TRBJ1-3|TRBV30|.
CAWSVRGRENTIYF
TGTGCCTGGAGTGTACGAGGGAGGGAAAACACCATATATTTT
>.|TRBJ1-5|TRBV6-1|.
CASSDRRVERSNQPQHF
TGTGCCAGCAGTGACCGGAGGGTGGAGAGAAGCAATCAGCCCCAGCATTTT
>.|TRBJ2-1|TRBV30|.
CAWAPTRDWYNEQFF
TGTGCCTGGGCCCCTACCCGGGACTGGTACAATGAGCAGTTCTTC
>.|TRBJ2-1|TRBV21-1|.
CASTLADYNEQFF
TGTGCCAGCACCCTAGCGGACTACAATGAGCAGTTCTTC
>.|TRBJ2-7|TRBV19|.
CASSISTGGSSYEQYF
TGTGCCAGTAGTATATCTACCGGAGGCAGCTCCTACGAGCAGTACTTC
>.|TRBJ2-5|TRBV5-1|TRBD2
CASSLEGLAGLGYQETQYF
TGCGCCAGCAGCTTGGAGGGACTAGCGGGCCTAGGGTACCAAGAGACCCAGTACTTC
>once|TRBJ1-5|TRBV7-2|.
CASSSMGLFGFWPQHF
TGTGCCAGCAGCTCGATGGGCCTCTTTGGTTTCTGGCCCCAGCATTTT
>once|TRBJ2-1|TRBV29-1|.
CSVVKRYEQFF
TGCAGCGTTGTCAAGAGGTATGAGCAGTTCTTC
>.|TRBJ2-1|TRBV11-2|TRBD2
CASSLDIAGGNEQFF
TGTGCCAGCAGCTTAGATATAGCGGGTGGTAATGAGCAGTTCTTC
>.|TRBJ1-2|TRBV7-8|.
CASSSHRVGNYGYTF
TGTGCCAGCAGCTCTCACAGGGTAGGAAACTATGGCTACACCTTC
>.|TRBJ2-7|TRBV19|.
CASRKTQQGYSDEQYF
TGTGCCAGTAGGAAAACCCAACAGGGCTACTCCGACGAGCAGTACTTC
>.|TRBJ1-6|TRBV6-1|TRBD1
CASSDQGARIIDSPLHF
TGTGCCAGCAGTGATCAGGGGGCGAGAATAATTGATTCACCCCTCCACTTT
>.|TRBJ1-6|TRBV28|.
CASSRTGRVTNSPLHF
TGTGCCAGCAGTCGTACAGGGAGGGTTACAAATTCACCCCTCCACTTT
>.|TRBJ1-1|TRBV6-5|TRBD1
CASRTRGYTEAFF
TGTGCCAGCAGGACCAGGGGGTACACTGAAGCTTTCTTT
>.|TRBJ2-4|TRBV15|TRBD1
CATSRDFSATGQGYIQYF
TGTGCCACCAGCAGAGATTTTTCCGCTACGGGACAGGGCTACATTCAGTACTTC
>.|TRBJ2-7|TRBV18|TRBD1
CASSPTGGVEQYF
TGTGCCAGCTCTCCGACAGGGGGGGTCGAGCAGTACTTC
>.|TRBJ1-1|TRBV25-1|TRBD1
CASSEWGQGPAFF
TGTGCCAGCAGTGAATGGGGACAGGGGCCAGCTTTCTTT
>.|TRBJ1-2|TRBV5-6|TRBD1
CASSLGGPTGGAFDGYTF
TGTGCCAGCAGCTTGGGGGGCCCGACAGGGGGCGCGTTTGATGGCTACACCTTC
>.|TRBJ1-1|TRBV7-8|TRBD1
CASSTGQGVVEAFF
TGTGCCAGCAGCACGGGACAGGGCGTGGTGGAAGCTTTCTTT
>.|TRBJ2-7|TRBV6-2/TRBV6-3|.
CASSYSTGRFSYEQYF
TGTGCCAGCAGTTACTCGACCGGCAGGTTCTCCTACGAGCAGTACTTC